Listed here are 28 T cell receptor beta chains from one sample, sequenced in a study of cytomegalovirus exposure and HLA in healthy donors. The PCR was carried out with 60 Vbeta primers and 13 Jbeta primers. The repertoire was sequenced with immunoSEQ multiplex PCR; TCRdb's copy has only in-frame clones and lacks some. The sample contains about 140,000 clones, 60% to 80% of which appear only once. Sequenced: PBMCs. These receptors all come from a man younger than 35 in good health and CMV-seronegative.

In its sample, this clone was seen once. The chain links TRBV30 to TRBJ2-7; a weak D match, TRBD1 (6 bases). Trimming pared 4 bases from V and 1 base from J, leaving 14 bases between. Germline V gene data show CDR1 as GTSNPN and CDR2 as SVGIG (reference sequence). This CDR3 has 14 residues. DNA for the CDR3: TGTGCCTGGATAGGAACAGGGAGATCCTACGAGCAGTACTTC. It is translated as CAWIGTGRSYEQYF.

The table lists this clone with a few counts. V usage is TRBV10-3 and J usage is TRBJ1-1; tentatively, D is TRBD1 (5 bases). Germline V gene sequence: CDR1 ENHRY, CDR2 SYGVKD. Trimming left V 1 base short and J 4 bases short, with 10 bases between. CDR3 length: 14 residues. The CDR3 here is CAISELGRGTEAFF. The DNA for the CDR3 is TGTGCCATCAGTGAGTTGGGTAGGGGCACTGAAGCTTTCTTT.

This clone was seen only once. This chain joins TRBV19 and TRBJ2-3; 8 bases are a match to TRBD2. This CDR3 comprises 16 residues. V shed 6 bases, J shed 1 base, and the junction held 9 bases outside the gene matches. The germline V gene encodes CDR1 LNHDA and CDR2 SQIVND (reference sequence). The CDR3 DNA is TGTGCCAGTAGAGAACGGGGGGGCGGGGGCACAGATACGCAGTATTTT. Protein product: CASRERGGGGTDTQYF.

The chain recombines TRBV5-6 with TRBJ2-1; D is perhaps TRBD2 (6 bases). The V and J ends lost 6 bases and 6 bases respectively, with 22 bases between them. CDR1 is SGHDT and CDR2 is YYEEEE in the germline V gene. The CDR3 consists of 16 residues. The CDR3 nucleotides read TGTGCCAGCACCACCCCAGGCAGTATCGGGGGCAATGAGCAGTTCTTC. It translates to CASTTPGSIGGNEQFF. The full variable domain, with the rest looked up from reference TRBV5-6 and TRBJ2-1, is DAGVTQSPTHLIKTRGQQVTLRCSPKSGHDTVSWYQQALGQGPQFIFQYYEEEERQRGNFPDRFSGHQFPNYSSELNVNALLLGDSALYLCASTTPGSIGGNEQFFGPGTRLTVL.

The V and J genes are TRBV19 and TRBJ2-6; D gene unclear. The CDR3 length is 14 residues. The V end was cut by 8 bases, the J end by 11 bases, with 19 bases between. Germline CDR1 and CDR2: LNHDA and SQIVND (reference sequence). CDR3 loop: CASSHTHLGDVLTF. CDR3 in DNA: TGTGCCAGTTCCCACACACACCTAGGCGACGTCCTGACTTTC. Drawing the rest from reference TRBV19 and TRBJ2-6, the complete variable domain is DGGITQSPKYLFRKEGQNVTLSCEQNLNHDAMYWYRQDPGQGLRLIYYSQIVNDFQKGDIAEGYSVSREKKESFPLTVTSAQKNPTAFYLCASSHTHLGDVLTFGAGSRLTVL.

Concerning this clone itself: The same CDR3 is also encoded by other DNA sequences in this sample. The chain couples TRBV7-8 to TRBJ1-2, with a weak D call TRBD1 (6 bases). CDR1 SGHVS and CDR2 FQNEAQ come from the germline V gene. The CDR3 loop spans 13 amino acids. Trimming took 5 bases from V and 12 from J, leaving 19 bases between them. CDR3 sequence: CASSTGTAARHTF. In DNA form, the CDR3 reads TGTGCCAGCAGCACAGGGACGGCGGCTCGGCACACCTTC.

The rearrangement uses TRBV5-1 and TRBJ1-4; 7 positions agree with TRBD1. With V trimmed by 4 bases and J by 8 bases, 5 bases remained unmatched. Germline CDR1 reads SGHRS; CDR2 reads YFSETQ. The CDR3 loop spans 13 amino acids. CDR3 sequence reads: CASSRGTAEKLFF. CDR3 DNA: TGCGCCAGCAGCAGGGGGACAGCCGAAAAACTGTTTTTT.

This chain uses TRBV6-5 with TRBJ2-5; 7 nucleotides align to TRBD1. Gene TRBJ2-7 matches the end of the DNA better, so the J call may be wrong. The CDR3 length is 15 residues. The germline V gene encodes CDR1 MNHEY and CDR2 SVGAGI. CDR3 loop: CASSYEGANSYEQYF. CDR3 nucleotide sequence: TGTGCCAGCAGTTACGAGGGGGCTAACTCCTACGAGCAGTACTTC.

The chain joins TRBV10-3 to TRBJ2-1; 9 bases align to TRBD1. Germline lookup yields CDR1 ENHRY and CDR2 SYGVKD. V lost 4 bases to trimming and J lost 3 bases; unmatched junction nucleotides: 10. The CDR3 is 17 residues long. The CDR3 loop reads CAISVRAGTGNYNEQFF. CDR3 nucleotides: TGTGCCATCAGTGTAAGGGCCGGGACAGGGAACTACAATGAGCAGTTCTTC.

The J gene is TRBJ1-5, the V gene TRBV7-9, with D hard to call. V lost 2 bases to trimming and J lost 5 bases, with 10 bases between them. The CDR3 runs 14 residues. From germline, CDR1 is SEHNR and CDR2 FQNEAQ (reference sequence). The CDR3 nucleotides read TGTGCCAGCAGCTTAATGGGAGTGGATCAGCCCCAGCATTTT. Protein sequence: CASSLMGVDQPQHF. The variable domain in full, with the rest retrieved from reference TRBV7-9 and TRBJ1-5, is DTGVSQNPRHKITKRGQNVTFRCDPISEHNRLYWYRQTLGQGPEFLTYFQNEAQLEKSRLLSDRFSAERPKGSFSTLEIQRTEQGDSAMYLCASSLMGVDQPQHFGDGTRLSIL.

The rearrangement joins TRBV18 to TRBJ1-3; 9 nucleotides line up with TRBD1. In germline, CDR1 is KGHSH, CDR2 LQKENI. CDR3 size: 15 residues. The trim removed 5 bases at V and 3 bases at J, leaving 5 bases unmatched. The CDR3, as DNA: TGTGCCAGCTCATCATCGGGACAGGGTGGAAACACCATATATTTT. Translated, it gives CASSSSGQGGNTIYF. Variable domain in full (rest from reference TRBV18 and TRBJ1-3): NAGVMQNPRHLVRRRGQEARLRCSPMKGHSHVYWYRQLPEEGLKFMVYLQKENIIDESGMPKERFSAEFPKEGPSILRIQQVVRGDSAAYFCASSSSGQGGNTIYFGEGSWLTVV.

V is TRBV12-5 and J is TRBJ1-6, with 10 bases fitting TRBD1. Trimming at V came to 6 bases and at J to 9 bases, leaving 8 bases not matched to a gene. The CDR3 runs to 15 residues. CDR1 and CDR2 (germline): LGHNT, FRNRAP. The CDR3 nucleotides read TGTGCTAGTGGCCTGGGACAGGGGCTCTTTTCACCCCTCCACTTT. Translation gives CASGLGQGLFSPLHF.

This chain links TRBV5-8 with TRBJ2-7; TRBD2 might be the D (7 bases). Germline values: CDR1 SGHTS, CDR2 YDEGEE. The CDR3 runs 14 residues. With 4 bases removed from V and 5 bases from J, the gap between germline ends came to 16 bases. For the CDR3, the DNA is TGTGCCAGCAGCCTGGGGGCGGGGGTCGACGAGCAGTACTTC. Its protein is CASSLGAGVDEQYF.

The rearrangement joins TRBV12-5 to TRBJ1-5; TRBD1 agrees at 11 bases. J was trimmed by 4 bases and V by 1 base; bases with no gene match: 3. This CDR3 spans 16 amino acids. CDR1 is LGHNT, CDR2 FRNRAP, per germline. The CDR3, as DNA: TGTGCTAGTGGTTTGGGGGACAGGGGGGATAATCAGCCCCAGCATTTT. Translation gives CASGLGDRGDNQPQHF.

The gene calls are TRBV4-2 and TRBJ1-1; D may be TRBD1 (5 bases). The CDR3 extends over 14 amino acids. From germline, CDR1 is LGHNA and CDR2 YNFKEQ. Trimming stripped 4 bases from V and 5 bases from J, with 14 bases between. CDR3 protein: CASSPRAGVTEAFF. CDR3 sequence (DNA): TGTGCCAGCAGCCCCCGAGCGGGGGTGACTGAAGCTTTCTTT.

The V and J genes are TRBV6-5 and TRBJ1-1, with D uncertain. The CDR3 covers 15 residues. V was cut by 4 bases and J by 1 base, with 13 bases left in between. CDR1 is MNHEY, CDR2 SVGAGI, per germline. The CDR3 region is CASSSATLANTEAFF. In DNA form, the CDR3 reads TGTGCCAGCAGTTCGGCGACACTCGCGAACACTGAAGCTTTCTTT.

The gene calls are TRBV7-9 and TRBJ1-6; D uncertain. The CDR3 covers 16 residues. V was cut by 5 bases and J by 0 bases, with 11 bases left in between. CDR1 is SEHNR, CDR2 FQNEAQ, per germline (reference sequence). Here the CDR3 reads CASSPSSSSYNSPLHF. DNA for the CDR3: TGTGCCAGCAGCCCTTCATCGAGCTCCTATAATTCACCCCTCCACTTT.

The rearrangement links TRBV2 to TRBJ2-3; maybe TRBD2 (5 bases). Trimming shortened V by 4 bases and J by 2 bases, and 19 bases separated the two germline ends. The CDR3 totals 17 residues. Germline V gives CDR1 SNHLY, CDR2 FYNNEI. The CDR3 spells CASSAKPGGPHTDTQYF. As DNA, the CDR3 is TGTGCCAGCAGTGCGAAGCCAGGCGGGCCCCACACAGATACGCAGTATTTT.

To note about this clone: In the same sample, other DNA sequences code for this CDR3. This chain uses TRBV4-3 with TRBJ2-3; 8 bases match TRBD1. Per germline, CDR1 LGHNA and CDR2 YSLEER. V gave up 1 base and J gave up 2 bases; unmatched junction bases: 5. The CDR3 has 16 amino acids. The CDR3 nucleotides read TGCGCCAGCAGCCAAGGAACAGGGGGGTTCACAGATACGCAGTATTTT. Its protein is CASSQGTGGFTDTQYF.

J is TRBJ2-1 and V is TRBV11-2; no clear D. Germline loops: CDR1 SGHAT, CDR2 FQNNGV. V lost 4 bases to trimming and J lost 7 bases, with 2 bases between them. This CDR3 is built from 10 residues. The CDR3 reads CASSSNEQFF. For the CDR3, the DNA is TGTGCCAGCAGCTCTAATGAGCAGTTCTTC.

This sequence joins TRBV7-9 and TRBJ1-6; TRBD1 matches at 7 bases. Germline CDR1 reads SEHNR; CDR2 reads FQNEAQ (reference sequence). This CDR3 contains 17 residues. The junction had 7 bases not matched to a gene; V was cut back by 5 bases and J by 0 bases. CDR3 DNA sequence: TGTGCCAGCAGCCGTGACAGGGTCGACTCCTATAATTCACCCCTCCACTTT. This sequence encodes CASSRDRVDSYNSPLHF.

The V gene is TRBV18, the J gene TRBJ2-7; 7 bases are a match to TRBD1. The V segment lost 3 bases and the J segment 3 bases; nucleotides outside the gene matches: 5. Germline V gene data show CDR1 as KGHSH and CDR2 as LQKENI. CDR3 size: 14 residues. The CDR3 sequence is CASSPGTDLYEQYF. DNA for the CDR3: TGTGCCAGCTCACCGGGGACAGACCTCTACGAGCAGTACTTC. The entire variable domain, with the rest obtained from reference TRBV18 and TRBJ2-7, is as follows: NAGVMQNPRHLVRRRGQEARLRCSPMKGHSHVYWYRQLPEEGLKFMVYLQKENIIDESGMPKERFSAEFPKEGPSILRIQQVVRGDSAAYFCASSPGTDLYEQYFGPGTRLTVT.

V gene TRBV6-5 combines with J gene TRBJ1-2; the match to TRBD1 covers 7 bases. Per germline, CDR1 MNHEY and CDR2 SVGAGI. There are 15 residues in the CDR3. V was clipped by 0 bases and J by 8 bases; unmatched bases: 9. The CDR3 nucleotides read TGTGCCAGCAGTTACTCGTACAGGGGATCCTACGGCTACACCTTC. Translated: CASSYSYRGSYGYTF.

The chain joins TRBV9 to TRBJ2-5, with 7 bases matching TRBD1. The J call is in doubt because the DNA end fits TRBJ2-7 better. The CDR3 totals 14 residues. CDR1 is SGDLS and CDR2 is YYNGEE in the germline V gene. The CDR3 DNA reads as TGTGCCAGCAGCCATGGACAGGCCGCCTACGAGCAGTACTTC. Translation: CASSHGQAAYEQYF.

A note on this clone: Mismatch with germline at one junction end may stem from a read error. The chain is built from TRBV7-9 and TRBJ1-6; 8 bases map to TRBD1. CDR1 is SEHNR and CDR2 is FQNEAQ in the germline V gene (reference sequence). This CDR3 is built from 17 residues. Here the CDR3 reads CSSSAYSGTGLNSPLHF. The DNA for the CDR3 is TGTTCCAGCAGCGCCTACTCCGGGACAGGACTTAATTCACCCCTCCACTTT. The complete variable domain, with remaining parts taken from reference TRBV7-9 and TRBJ1-6, reads DTGVSQNPRHKITKRGQNVTFRCDPISEHNRLYWYRQTLGQGPEFLTYFQNEAQLEKSRLLSDRFSAERPKGSFSTLEIQRTEQGDSAMYLCSSSAYSGTGLNSPLHFGNGTRLTVT.

The rearrangement uses TRBV10-3 and TRBJ1-6, with 10 nucleotides matching TRBD1. Germline CDR1 is ENHRY and CDR2 is SYGVKD. V lost 6 bases and J lost 5; bases outside the gene matches: 4. The CDR3 is 15 amino acids. CDR3 loop: CAIRGDRGNNSPLHF. The CDR3 nucleotides read TGTGCCATCAGGGGGGACAGGGGTAATAATTCACCCCTCCACTTT.

The chain links TRBV9 to TRBJ1-2; unclear D gene. V shed 0 bases and J shed 5 bases, with 14 bases lying between them. Germline V gene sequence: CDR1 SGDLS, CDR2 YYNGEE. The CDR3 totals 15 residues. Here the CDR3 reads CASSVASTVTYGYTF. CDR3 DNA sequence: TGTGCCAGCAGCGTAGCTTCCACGGTAACTTATGGCTACACCTTC.

V gene TRBV19 combines with J gene TRBJ1-2, with unresolved D. Deletions cut 4 bases from V and 4 bases from J, with 13 bases between. Germline CDR1 reads LNHDA; CDR2 reads SQIVND (reference sequence). This CDR3 comprises 14 residues. The CDR3 is CASSKMEPPYGYTF. DNA of the CDR3: TGTGCCAGTAGTAAGATGGAGCCCCCCTATGGCTACACCTTC.